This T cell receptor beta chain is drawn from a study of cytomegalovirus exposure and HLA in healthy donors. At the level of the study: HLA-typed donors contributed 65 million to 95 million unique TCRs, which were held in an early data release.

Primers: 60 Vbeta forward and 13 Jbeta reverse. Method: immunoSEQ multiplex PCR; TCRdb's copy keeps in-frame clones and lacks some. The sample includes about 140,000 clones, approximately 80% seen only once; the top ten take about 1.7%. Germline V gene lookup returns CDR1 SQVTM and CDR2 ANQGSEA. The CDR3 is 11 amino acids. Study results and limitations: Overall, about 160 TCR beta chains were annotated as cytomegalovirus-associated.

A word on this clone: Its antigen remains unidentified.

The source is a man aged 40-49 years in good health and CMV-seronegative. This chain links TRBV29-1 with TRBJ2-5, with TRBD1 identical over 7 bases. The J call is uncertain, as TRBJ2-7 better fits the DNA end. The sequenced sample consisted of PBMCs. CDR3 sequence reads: CSVYRGYEQYF. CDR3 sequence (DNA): TGCAGCGTTTACAGGGGTTACGAGCAGTACTTC.